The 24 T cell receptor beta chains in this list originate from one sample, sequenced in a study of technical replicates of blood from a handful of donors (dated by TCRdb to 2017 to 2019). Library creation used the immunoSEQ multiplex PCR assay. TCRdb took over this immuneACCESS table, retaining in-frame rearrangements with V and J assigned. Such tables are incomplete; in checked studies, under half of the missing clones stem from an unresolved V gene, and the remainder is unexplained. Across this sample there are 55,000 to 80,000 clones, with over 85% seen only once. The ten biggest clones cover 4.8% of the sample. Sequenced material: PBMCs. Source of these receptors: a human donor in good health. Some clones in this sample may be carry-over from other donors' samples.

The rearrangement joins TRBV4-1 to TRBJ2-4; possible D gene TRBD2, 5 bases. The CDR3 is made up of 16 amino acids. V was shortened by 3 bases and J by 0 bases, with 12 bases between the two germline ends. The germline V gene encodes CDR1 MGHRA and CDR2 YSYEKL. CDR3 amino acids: CASSQPGREAKNIQYF. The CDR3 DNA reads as TGCGCCAGCAGCCAGCCCGGACGGGAAGCCAAAAACATTCAGTACTTC.

The CDR3 protein is CASSGTGVTKGGGTDTQYF. In nucleotides, the CDR3 is TGTGCCAGCAGTGGGACAGGGGTAACCAAGGGGGGTGGCACAGATACGCAGTATTTT. V is TRBV2 and J is TRBJ2-3, with 9 nucleotides matching TRBD1. The junction had 15 bases not matched to a gene; V was cut back by 4 bases and J by 1 base. There are 19 residues in the CDR3. Per the germline V gene, CDR1 is SNHLY and CDR2 is FYNNEI.

CDR3 protein: CASISGTGELFF. The CDR3, as DNA: TGTGCCAGTATCTCGGGCACCGGGGAGCTGTTTTTT. The chain joins TRBV19 to TRBJ2-2, with unresolved D. The CDR3 is made up of 12 amino acids. The germline V gene encodes CDR1 LNHDA and CDR2 SQIVND (reference sequence). V was pared by 7 bases and J by 4 bases, with 7 bases between.

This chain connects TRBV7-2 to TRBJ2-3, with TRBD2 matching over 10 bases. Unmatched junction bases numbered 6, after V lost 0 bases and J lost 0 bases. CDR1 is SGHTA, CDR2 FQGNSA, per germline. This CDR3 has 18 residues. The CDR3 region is CASSLARSGGGSTDTQYF. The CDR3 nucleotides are TGTGCCAGCAGCTTAGCCCGAAGCGGGGGGGGGAGCACAGATACGCAGTATTTT.

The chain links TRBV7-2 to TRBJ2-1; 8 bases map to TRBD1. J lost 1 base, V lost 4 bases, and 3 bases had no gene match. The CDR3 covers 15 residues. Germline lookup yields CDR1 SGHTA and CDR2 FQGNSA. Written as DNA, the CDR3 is TGTGCCAGCAGCTCGAGACAGGGGTCCTACAATGAGCAGTTCTTC. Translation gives CASSSRQGSYNEQFF.

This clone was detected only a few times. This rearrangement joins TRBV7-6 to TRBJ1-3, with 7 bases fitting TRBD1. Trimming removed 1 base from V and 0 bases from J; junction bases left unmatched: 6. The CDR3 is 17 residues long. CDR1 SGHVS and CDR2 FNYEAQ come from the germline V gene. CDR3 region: CASSLGGTVLSGNTIYF. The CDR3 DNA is TGTGCCAGCAGCTTAGGCGGGACAGTCCTCTCTGGAAACACCATATATTTT.

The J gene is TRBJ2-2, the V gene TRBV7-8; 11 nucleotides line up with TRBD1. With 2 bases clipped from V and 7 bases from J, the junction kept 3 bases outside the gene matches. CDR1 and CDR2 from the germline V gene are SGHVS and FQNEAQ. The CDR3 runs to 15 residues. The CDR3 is CASSLRTGGNGELFF. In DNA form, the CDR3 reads TGTGCCAGCAGCTTAAGGACAGGGGGCAACGGGGAGCTGTTTTTT.

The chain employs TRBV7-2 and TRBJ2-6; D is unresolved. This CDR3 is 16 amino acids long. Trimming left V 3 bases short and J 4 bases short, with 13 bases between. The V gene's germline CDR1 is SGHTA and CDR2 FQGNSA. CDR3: CASSFRSTSGANVLTF. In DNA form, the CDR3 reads TGTGCCAGCAGCTTCCGGTCCACCTCCGGGGCCAACGTCCTGACTTTC.

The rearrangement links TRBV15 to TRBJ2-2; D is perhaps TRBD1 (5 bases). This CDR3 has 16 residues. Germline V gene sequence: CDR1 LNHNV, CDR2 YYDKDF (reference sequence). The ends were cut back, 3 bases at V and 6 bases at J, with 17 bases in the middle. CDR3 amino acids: CATSSLRVVVPGELFF. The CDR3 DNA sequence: TGTGCCACCAGCAGCCTCAGGGTGGTAGTTCCCGGGGAGCTGTTTTTT.

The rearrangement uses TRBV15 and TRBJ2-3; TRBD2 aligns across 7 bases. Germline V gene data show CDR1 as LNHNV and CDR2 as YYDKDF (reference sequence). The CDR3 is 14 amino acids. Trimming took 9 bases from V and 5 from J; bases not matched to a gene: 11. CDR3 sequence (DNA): TGTGCCACACGAAGGGAGGGCCTTATAGATACGCAGTATTTT. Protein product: CATRREGLIDTQYF.

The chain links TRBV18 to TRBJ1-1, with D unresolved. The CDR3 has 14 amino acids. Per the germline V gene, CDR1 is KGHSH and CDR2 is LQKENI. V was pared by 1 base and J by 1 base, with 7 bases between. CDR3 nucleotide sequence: TGTGCCAGCTCACCACTGATAGAGAACACTGAAGCTTTCTTT. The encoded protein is CASSPLIENTEAFF.

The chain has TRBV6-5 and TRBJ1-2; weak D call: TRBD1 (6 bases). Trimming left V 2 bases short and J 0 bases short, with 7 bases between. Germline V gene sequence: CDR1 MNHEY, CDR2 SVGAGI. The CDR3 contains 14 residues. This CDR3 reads CASSYAGANYGYTF. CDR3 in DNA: TGTGCCAGCAGTTACGCAGGGGCTAACTATGGCTACACCTTC.

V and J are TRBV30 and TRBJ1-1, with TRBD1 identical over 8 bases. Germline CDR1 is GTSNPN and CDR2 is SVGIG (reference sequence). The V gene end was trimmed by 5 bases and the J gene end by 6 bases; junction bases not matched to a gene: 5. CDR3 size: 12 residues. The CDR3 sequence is CAWGQGVSEAFF. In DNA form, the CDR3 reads TGTGCCTGGGGACAGGGTGTTTCTGAAGCTTTCTTT.

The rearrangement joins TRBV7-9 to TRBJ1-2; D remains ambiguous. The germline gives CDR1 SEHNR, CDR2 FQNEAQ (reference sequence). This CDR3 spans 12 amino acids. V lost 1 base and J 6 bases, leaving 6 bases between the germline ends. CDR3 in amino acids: CASSLERHGYTF. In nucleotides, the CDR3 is TGTGCCAGCAGCTTAGAGAGGCATGGCTACACCTTC.

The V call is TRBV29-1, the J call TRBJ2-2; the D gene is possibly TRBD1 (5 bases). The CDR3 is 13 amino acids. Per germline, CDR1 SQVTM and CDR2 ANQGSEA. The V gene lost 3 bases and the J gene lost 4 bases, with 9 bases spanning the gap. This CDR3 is CSVDSGITGELFF. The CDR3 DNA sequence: TGCAGCGTTGATTCAGGGATCACCGGGGAGCTGTTTTTT.

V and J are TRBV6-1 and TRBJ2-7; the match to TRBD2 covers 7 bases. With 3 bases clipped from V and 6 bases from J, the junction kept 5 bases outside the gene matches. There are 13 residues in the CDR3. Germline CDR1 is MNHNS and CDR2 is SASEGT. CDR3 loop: CASSEGLLGEQYF. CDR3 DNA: TGTGCCAGCAGTGAGGGACTATTGGGCGAGCAGTACTTC.

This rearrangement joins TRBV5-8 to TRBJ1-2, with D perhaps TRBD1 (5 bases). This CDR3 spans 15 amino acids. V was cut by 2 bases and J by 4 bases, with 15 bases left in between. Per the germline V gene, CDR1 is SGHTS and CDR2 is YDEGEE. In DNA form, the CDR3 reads TGTGCCAGCAGCTTTGCCCCCCCCAGGGTCTATGGCTACACCTTC. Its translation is CASSFAPPRVYGYTF.

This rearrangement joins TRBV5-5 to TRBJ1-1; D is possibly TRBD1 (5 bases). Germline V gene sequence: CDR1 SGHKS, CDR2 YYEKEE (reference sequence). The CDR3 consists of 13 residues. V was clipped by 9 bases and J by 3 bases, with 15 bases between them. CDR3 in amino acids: CATSRAGDTEAFF. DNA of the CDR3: TGTGCCACCTCCCGGGCGGGGGACACTGAAGCTTTCTTT.

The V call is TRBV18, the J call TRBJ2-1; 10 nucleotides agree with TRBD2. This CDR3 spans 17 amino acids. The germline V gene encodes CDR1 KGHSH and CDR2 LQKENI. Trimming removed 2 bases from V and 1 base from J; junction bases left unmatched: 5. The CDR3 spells CASSPMVAGGSYNEQFF. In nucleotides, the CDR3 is TGTGCCAGCTCACCAATGGTAGCGGGAGGTTCCTACAATGAGCAGTTCTTC.

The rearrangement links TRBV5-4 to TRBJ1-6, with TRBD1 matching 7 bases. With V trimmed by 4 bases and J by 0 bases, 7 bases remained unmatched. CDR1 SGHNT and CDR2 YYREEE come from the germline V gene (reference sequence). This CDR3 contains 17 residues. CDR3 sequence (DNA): TGTGCCAGCAGCCCGGGACAGTCGGGCTCCTATAATTCACCCCTCCACTTT. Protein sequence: CASSPGQSGSYNSPLHF.

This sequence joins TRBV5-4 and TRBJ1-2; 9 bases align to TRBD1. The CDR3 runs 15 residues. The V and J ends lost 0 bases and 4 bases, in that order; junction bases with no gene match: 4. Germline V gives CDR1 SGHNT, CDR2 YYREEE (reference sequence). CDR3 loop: CASSLGDRDSYGYTF. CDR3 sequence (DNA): TGTGCCAGCAGCTTGGGGGACAGGGATTCCTATGGCTACACCTTC.

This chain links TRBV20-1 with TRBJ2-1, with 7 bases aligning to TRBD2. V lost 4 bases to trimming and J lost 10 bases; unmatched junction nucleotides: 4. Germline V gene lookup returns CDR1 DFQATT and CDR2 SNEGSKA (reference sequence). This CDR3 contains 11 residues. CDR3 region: CSATAGGEQFF. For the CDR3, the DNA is TGCAGTGCTACGGCCGGGGGGGAGCAGTTCTTC.

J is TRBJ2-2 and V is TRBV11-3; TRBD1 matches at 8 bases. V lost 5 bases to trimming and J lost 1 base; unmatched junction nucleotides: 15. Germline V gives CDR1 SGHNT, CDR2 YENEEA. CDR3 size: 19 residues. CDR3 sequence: CASSPRGQTRIQNTGELFF. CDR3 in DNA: TGTGCCAGCAGCCCCAGGGGGCAGACAAGGATACAGAACACCGGGGAGCTGTTTTTT.

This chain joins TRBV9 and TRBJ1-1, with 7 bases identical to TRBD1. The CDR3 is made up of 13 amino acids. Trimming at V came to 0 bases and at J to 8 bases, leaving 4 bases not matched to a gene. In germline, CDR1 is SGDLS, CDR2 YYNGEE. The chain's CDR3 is CASSVGGGREAFF. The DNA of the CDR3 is TGTGCCAGCAGCGTAGGAGGGGGCCGGGAAGCTTTCTTT.